This T cell receptor beta chain was profiled in a study of T cells after yellow fever vaccination. Study results and limitations: Sorted repertoires could include abundant contaminating clonotypes from bulk cells.

Making TCR cDNA involved 5'RACE template switching, which added UMIs and a universal primer site. Via MiXCR, TCRdb re-called the 5' RACE reads, giving one row per CDR3 protein. This table has nearly 550,000 distinct CDR3 sequences, less than 20% appearing once. Germline V gene lookup returns CDR1 MDHEN and CDR2 SYDVKM. The trim removed 6 bases at V and 5 bases at J, leaving 8 bases unmatched. The CDR3 is 14 residues long. This clonotype has at least ten counts. Antigen specificity is unknown. The clonotype originates from a young man who received the YFV17D yellow fever vaccine. The chain combines TRBV28 with TRBJ2-5, with 8 positions matching TRBD1. The specimen was PBMCs, collected 15 days after the yellow fever booster vaccination. As DNA, the CDR3 is TGTGCCAGCAGGACCGTACAGGGGGAGGAGACCCAGTACTTC. It is translated as CASRTVQGEETQYF.